This T cell receptor (beta chain) was documented in a study of T-cell memory formation after mild COVID-19. In the study overall: TCR clusters largely stayed donor specific. Study outcomes and limitations: CD4+ contracting clones were found mainly in CM and EM, and CD8+ ones in EMRA. Memory from before infection featured some responding clones, which suggests cross-reactive memory joined.

Of note for this clonotype: Antigen unknown.

5'RACE with constant-segment primers built TCRalpha and TCRbeta cDNA libraries with UMIs. In TCRdb, the 5' RACE reads were re-called with MiXCR into one record per CDR3 protein. The sample yields a few hundred thousand distinct CDR3 sequences, over 20% seen once. Sequencing used PBMCs or a T cell subset sorted from them (not recorded which). The TCR was taken from an adult woman who had mild COVID-19 (a few samples of this study predate the infection). Cell type and time point are not known.

The CDR3 reads CASSQEFDQNTEAFF. The CDR3 DNA sequence: TGTGCCAGCAGCCAAGAGTTTGATCAGAACACTGAAGCTTTCTTT. The gene calls are TRBV4-2 and TRBJ1-1; D call uncertain. CDR1 and CDR2 from the germline V gene are LGHNA and YNFKEQ. This CDR3 is built from 15 residues. V lost 0 bases to trimming and J lost 1 base, with 9 bases between them.